The following is a TCR beta chain sequence with its context. Methods used by the authors: Counts of nucleated cells, estimated from reference gene primer amplification, were obtained. Clones were read by immunoSEQ multiplex PCR, and TCRdb kept only the in-frame ones, dropping some. The V and J calls and clone size are taken from that table; D and trimming were inferred from the DNA. This sample has about half a million clones, with 70% to 90% found just once. The data belong to a study of blood T cell repertoires in COVID-19. Background on the study: Acute and convalescent COVID-19 samples came from the United States, Italy and Spain. In each case, the material was cDNA or gDNA derived from T cells, B-cell-depleted T cells, or PBMCs.

Trimming at V came to 6 bases and at J to 1 base, leaving 6 bases not matched to a gene. The CDR3 is 14 residues long. Germline lookup yields CDR1 SEHNR and CDR2 FQNEAQ (reference sequence). The receptor was isolated from a human donor in a cohort sampled during active COVID-19. The chain links TRBV7-9 to TRBJ2-7; 7 bases line up with TRBD1. Sequencing was performed on peripheral blood. The CDR3 loop reads CASRPAGGSYEQYF. CDR3 coding DNA: TGTGCCAGCAGACCTGCAGGGGGTTCCTACGAGCAGTACTTC.